This passage covers 5 T cell receptor beta chains from one sample sequenced in a study of cytomegalovirus exposure and HLA in healthy donors. PCR amplification relied on 60 Vbeta primers (plus 13 Jbeta primers). The repertoire was sequenced with immunoSEQ multiplex PCR; TCRdb's copy has only in-frame clones and lacks some. The data contain more than 150,000 clones, 75% to 85% of them singletons. Sequencing input: PBMCs. Receptors were obtained from a girl between 2 and 10 years old in good health and CMV-seropositive.

The V call is TRBV7-8, the J call TRBJ2-7; TRBD1 is a possible D gene (6 bases). V was trimmed by 4 bases and J by 3 bases, leaving 16 bases between them. The CDR3 totals 15 residues. CDR1 and CDR2 from the germline V gene are SGHVS and FQNEAQ. The CDR3 region is CASSSGQPRYYEQYF. CDR3 coding DNA: TGTGCCAGCAGCTCCGGACAGCCGCGGTACTACGAGCAGTACTTC.

This clone was observed a single time. The chain joins TRBV9 to TRBJ2-5; D perhaps matches TRBD2 (6 bases). CDR3 length: 16 residues. Trimming stripped 0 bases from V and 2 bases from J, with 14 bases between. From germline, CDR1 is SGDLS and CDR2 YYNGEE. CDR3 region: CASSVAGRGGQETQYF. The CDR3 region has the DNA TGTGCCAGCAGCGTAGCTGGTCGTGGGGGGCAAGAGACCCAGTACTTC.

The gene calls are TRBV13 and TRBJ2-7, with TRBD2 matching 10 bases. The CDR3 runs to 16 residues. With V trimmed by 0 bases and J by 3 bases, 5 bases remained unmatched. Per germline, CDR1 PRHDT and CDR2 FYEKMQ (reference sequence). The CDR3 here is CASSLGRTSGYYEQYF. The CDR3 bases are TGTGCCAGCAGCTTAGGTCGGACTAGCGGATACTACGAGCAGTACTTC.

This chain uses TRBV11-2 with TRBJ2-1; D may be TRBD1 (7 bases). CDR3 length equals 15 residues. V was clipped by 7 bases and J by 2 bases, with 15 bases between them. Per germline, CDR1 SGHAT and CDR2 FQNNGV. CDR3 amino acids: CASTGGQHPYNEQFF. CDR3 nucleotide sequence: TGTGCCAGCACCGGGGGACAGCACCCCTACAATGAGCAGTTCTTC.

V is TRBV25-1 and J is TRBJ1-2, with D uncertain. Trimming left V 8 bases short and J 7 bases short, with 17 bases between. The length of the CDR3 is 13 residues. Germline CDR1 and CDR2: MGHDK and SYGVNS. CDR3 DNA sequence: TGTGCCAGCCTTGCGGGGATATCCTGTGGCTACACCTTC. Amino acid sequence: CASLAGISCGYTF.